This TCR beta chain was retrieved from a study of blood T cell repertoires in COVID-19. Germline-derived CDR1 and CDR2 are LNHDA and SQIVND (reference sequence). V was trimmed by 2 bases and J by 4 bases, leaving 9 bases between them. CDR3 size: 14 residues. Method: immunoSEQ multiplex PCR; TCRdb's copy keeps in-frame clones and lacks some. The sample carries about 200,000 clones, more than 65% recorded once. Sequences were obtained from peripheral blood. V is TRBV19 and J is TRBJ2-1; tentatively, D is TRBD1 (6 bases). The clonotype was recovered from a woman aged 80 or over with acute or convalescent COVID-19. The DNA for the CDR3 is TGTGCCAGTAGTATACCCGGACAGTACAATGAGCAGTTCTTC. This codes for CASSIPGQYNEQFF. The complete variable domain, with remaining parts taken from reference TRBV19 and TRBJ2-1, reads DGGITQSPKYLFRKEGQNVTLSCEQNLNHDAMYWYRQDPGQGLRLIYYSQIVNDFQKGDIAEGYSVSREKKESFPLTVTSAQKNPTAFYLCASSIPGQYNEQFFGPGTRLTVL.